The 13 T cell receptor beta chains below all came from one sample that was sequenced in a study of T-cell reconstitution after alpha-beta-depleted transplantation in children. Preparation of the TCRbeta library used unique molecular identifiers. One entry per CDR3 protein results from TCRdb running MiXCR on the PCR reads. The sample has over 200,000 distinct CDR3 sequences; about 15% are singletons. The input for sequencing was PBMCs, mostly from graft donor cells, taken 360 days after TCRalphabeta/CD19-depleted stem cell transplant. These receptors came from a male patient under 10 years old who had a stem cell transplant for acute lymphoblastic leukemia, so the T cells may come from the graft donor.

The chain combines TRBV11-1 with TRBJ2-3; D possibly corresponds to TRBD2 (6 bases). CDR1 is SGHAT and CDR2 is FQDESV in the germline V gene (reference sequence). V lost 3 bases to trimming and J lost 7 bases, with 17 bases between them. This CDR3 is built from 15 residues. CDR3 DNA sequence: TGTGCCAGCAGCTTCCGACTAGAATCTCCGCATACGCAGTATTTT. Translating gives CASSFRLESPHTQYF.

This sequence joins TRBV7-8 and TRBJ2-2; D gene ambiguous. The CDR3 is 12 residues long. V lost 3 bases to trimming and J lost 6 bases, with 5 bases between them. Germline CDR1 and CDR2: SGHVS and FQNEAQ. The CDR3 protein is CASSFVPGELFF. The CDR3 coding sequence is TGTGCCAGCAGCTTTGTTCCCGGGGAGCTGTTTTTT.

This chain links TRBV5-8 with TRBJ1-4; D ambiguous. CDR1 and CDR2 from the germline V gene are SGHTS and YDEGEE. Trimming shortened V by 0 bases and J by 7 bases, and 13 bases separated the two germline ends. CDR3 length: 15 residues. CDR3 protein: CASSLANLAGEKLFF. The CDR3 DNA sequence: TGTGCCAGCAGCTTGGCGAACTTAGCTGGTGAAAAACTGTTTTTT.

The table lists this clonotype with many counts. This chain links TRBV15 with TRBJ2-7; a weak D match, TRBD1 (5 bases). CDR3 length: 14 amino acids. Between the trimmed V and J ends, which lost 3 bases and 5 bases, there was a span of 14 bases. Germline values: CDR1 LNHNV, CDR2 YYDKDF (reference sequence). The CDR3 DNA reads as TGTGCCACCAGCAGGGGGCAGGGTGCTGACGAGCAGTACTTC. Residues: CATSRGQGADEQYF.

This clonotype was detected a few times. The V gene is TRBV4-1, the J gene TRBJ2-7; D is unresolved. This CDR3 comprises 15 residues. The V gene lost 0 bases and the J gene lost 1 base, with 10 bases spanning the gap. From germline, CDR1 is MGHRA and CDR2 YSYEKL. The CDR3 sequence: CASSQESERSYEQYF. CDR3 sequence (DNA): TGCGCCAGCAGCCAAGAAAGCGAGAGGTCCTACGAGCAGTACTTC.

A few counts support this clonotype. CDR3 residues: CASSLGDLNTGELFF. DNA for the CDR3: TGCGCCAGCAGCTTGGGGGACCTCAACACCGGGGAGCTGTTTTTT. The J gene is TRBJ2-2, the V gene TRBV5-1; D tentatively fits TRBD1 or TRBD2 (5 bases each). The CDR3 runs 15 residues. The germline CDR1 and CDR2 sequences are SGHRS and YFSETQ. V was cut by 0 bases and J by 2 bases, with 8 bases left in between.

The CDR3 sequence is CAISESRGTNEKLFF. CDR3 bases: TGTGCCATCAGTGAGTCGAGGGGCACTAATGAAAAACTGTTTTTT. The rearrangement uses TRBV10-3 and TRBJ1-4; a possible D gene is TRBD1 (5 bases). The CDR3 extends over 15 amino acids. Looked up from germline, CDR1 is ENHRY and CDR2 is SYGVKD. The ends were cut back, 0 bases at V and 2 bases at J, with 7 bases in the middle.

The gene calls are TRBV18 and TRBJ1-5, with D possibly matching TRBD1 (5 bases). The CDR3 extends over 15 amino acids. Trimming shortened V by 0 bases and J by 4 bases, and 10 bases separated the two germline ends. Germline V CDR1 and CDR2: KGHSH, LQKENI. The CDR3 nucleotides are TGTGCCAGCTCACCACCGGGAAGGGGTAATCAGCCCCAGCATTTT. Its translation is CASSPPGRGNQPQHF.

The V and J genes are TRBV28 and TRBJ1-1; 7 nucleotides line up with TRBD1. V was clipped by 6 bases and J by 0 bases; unmatched bases: 4. Germline CDR1 is MDHEN and CDR2 is SYDVKM. The CDR3 totals 14 residues. The CDR3 bases are TGTGCCAGCAGCCAGGGGGGGGTGAACACTGAAGCTTTCTTT. Protein product: CASSQGGVNTEAFF.

The rearrangement links TRBV7-9 to TRBJ2-5; 9 bases line up with TRBD2. The CDR3 covers 15 residues. The V segment lost 4 bases and the J segment 0 bases; nucleotides outside the gene matches: 3. CDR1 and CDR2 (germline): SEHNR, FQNEAQ (reference sequence). The CDR3 reads CASSWRGGHQETQYF. CDR3 nucleotides: TGTGCCAGCAGCTGGCGGGGGGGCCACCAAGAGACCCAGTACTTC.

The table lists this clonotype with a few counts. The V gene is TRBV6-5, the J gene TRBJ2-1; the match to TRBD2 covers 11 bases. This CDR3 comprises 16 residues. Losses at the gene ends were 4 bases for V and 5 bases for J; bases not matched to a gene: 7. The V gene's germline CDR1 is MNHEY and CDR2 SVGAGI. CDR3 sequence (DNA): TGTGCCAGCAGTTTCCTTAGCGGGGGGGCCCACAATGAGCAGTTCTTC. Translating gives CASSFLSGGAHNEQFF.

Ten or more counts support this clonotype. The chain combines TRBV27 with TRBJ1-1, with D perhaps matching TRBD1 (5 bases). This CDR3 has 16 amino acids. From germline, CDR1 is MNHEY and CDR2 SMNVEV (reference sequence). V was cut by 0 bases and J by 0 bases, with 11 bases left in between. CDR3 amino acids: CASSLSTASMNTEAFF. As DNA, the CDR3 is TGTGCCAGCAGTTTATCGACAGCCAGCATGAACACTGAAGCTTTCTTT.

This clonotype was detected a few times. The chain employs TRBV10-3 and TRBJ2-7; the D gene is possibly TRBD2 (6 bases). The V and J ends lost 8 bases and 2 bases respectively, with 13 bases between them. This CDR3 spans 13 amino acids. Germline loops: CDR1 ENHRY, CDR2 SYGVKD. In DNA, the CDR3 is TGTGCCATCCGGGACGGGAGTCCCTACGAGCAGTACTTC. Its protein is CAIRDGSPYEQYF.